This section outlines one T cell receptor (beta chain) sequence together with its context. Its antigen is undetermined. The data stem from a study of OX40 agonist ivuxolimab in advanced cancers. Study in general: Aged 23 to 79 with a mean of 60 years, they were under 85% male.

Study-wide points: Among some nonresponders, normalized T-cell clonal expansion was also low.

Here immunoSEQ multiplex PCR was the method, and the copy in TCRdb shows in-frame clones only, minus some. Among about 47,000 clones listed, around 85% were seen once. CDR3 length equals 14 residues. Trimming pared 5 bases from V and 4 bases from J, leaving 13 bases between. Germline V gene sequence: CDR1 SEHNR, CDR2 FQNEAQ (reference sequence). The study sampled blood at baseline, cycle 4 day 1, and cycle 7 day 1. The TCR sequence derives from an adult with an advanced solid tumor such as melanoma, head and neck, liver or kidney cancer. The V gene is TRBV7-9, the J gene TRBJ2-3, with D possibly TRBD1 on 6 matching bases. Here the sequenced sample was CD4+ or CD8+ T cells sorted from blood, taken in a trial of the OX40 agonist ivuxolimab. Here the CDR3 DNA reads TGTGCCAGCAGCCCAATACAGGGAGCAGATACGCAGTATTTT. This translates into CASSPIQGADTQYF.